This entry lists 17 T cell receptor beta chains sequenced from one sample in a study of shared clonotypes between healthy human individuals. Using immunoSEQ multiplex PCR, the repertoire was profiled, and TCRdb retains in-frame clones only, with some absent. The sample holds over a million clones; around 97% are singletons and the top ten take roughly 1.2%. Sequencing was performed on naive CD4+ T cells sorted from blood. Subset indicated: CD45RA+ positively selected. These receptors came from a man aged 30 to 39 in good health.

The CDR3: CASSYSRQGTEQYF. DNA of the CDR3: TGTGCCAGCAGTTACTCGAGACAGGGGACCGAGCAGTACTTC. This chain links TRBV6-5 with TRBJ2-7; the match to TRBD1 covers 8 bases. J gave up 6 bases and V 0 bases, and 4 bases lay outside the gene matches. The CDR3 consists of 14 residues. Germline V gives CDR1 MNHEY, CDR2 SVGAGI.

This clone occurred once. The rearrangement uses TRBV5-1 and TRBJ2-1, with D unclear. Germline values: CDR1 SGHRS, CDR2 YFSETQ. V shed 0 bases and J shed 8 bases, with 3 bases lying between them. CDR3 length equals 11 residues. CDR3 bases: TGCGCCAGCAGCTTGGCAGATGAGCAGTTCTTC. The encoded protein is CASSLADEQFF.

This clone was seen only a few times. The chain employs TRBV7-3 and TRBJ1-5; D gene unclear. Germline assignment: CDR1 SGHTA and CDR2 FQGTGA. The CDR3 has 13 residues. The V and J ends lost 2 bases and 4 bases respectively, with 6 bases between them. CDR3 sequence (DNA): TGTGCCAGCAGCTTAGGAACTAATCAGCCCCAGCATTTT. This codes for CASSLGTNQPQHF.

The CDR3 loop is CATSRATSGINEKLFF. DNA of the CDR3: TGTGCCACCAGCAGGGCAACCTCAGGGATCAATGAAAAACTGTTTTTT. The chain joins TRBV15 to TRBJ1-4; tentative D call: TRBD1 (5 bases). The germline gives CDR1 LNHNV, CDR2 YYDKDF (reference sequence). CDR3 size: 16 residues. The V gene lost 3 bases and the J gene lost 5 bases, with 16 bases spanning the gap.

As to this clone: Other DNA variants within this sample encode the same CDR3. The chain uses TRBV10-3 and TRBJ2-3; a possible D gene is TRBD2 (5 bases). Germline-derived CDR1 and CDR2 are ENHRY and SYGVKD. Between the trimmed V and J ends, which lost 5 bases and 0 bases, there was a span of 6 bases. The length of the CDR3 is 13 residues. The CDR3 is CAISRTSTDTQYF. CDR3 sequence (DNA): TGTGCCATCAGTCGGACTAGCACAGATACGCAGTATTTT.

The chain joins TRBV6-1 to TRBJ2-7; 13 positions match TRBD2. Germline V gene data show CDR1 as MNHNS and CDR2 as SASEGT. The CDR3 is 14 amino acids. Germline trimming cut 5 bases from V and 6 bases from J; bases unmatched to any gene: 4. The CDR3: CASSQLAGGSEQYF. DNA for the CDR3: TGTGCCAGCAGTCAACTAGCGGGAGGGTCCGAGCAGTACTTC.

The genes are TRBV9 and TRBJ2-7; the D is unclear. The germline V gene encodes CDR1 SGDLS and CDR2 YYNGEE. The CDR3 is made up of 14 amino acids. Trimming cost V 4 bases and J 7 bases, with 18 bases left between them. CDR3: CASSKGPPSREQYF. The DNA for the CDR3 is TGTGCCAGCAGCAAAGGCCCTCCCTCTAGGGAGCAGTACTTC.

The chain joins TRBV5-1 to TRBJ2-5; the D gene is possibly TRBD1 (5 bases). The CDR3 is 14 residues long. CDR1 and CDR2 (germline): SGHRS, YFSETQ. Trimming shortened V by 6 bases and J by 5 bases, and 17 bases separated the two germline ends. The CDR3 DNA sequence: TGCGCCAGCAAGCCAAGGGCGCCAGGGGAGACCCAGTACTTC. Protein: CASKPRAPGETQYF.

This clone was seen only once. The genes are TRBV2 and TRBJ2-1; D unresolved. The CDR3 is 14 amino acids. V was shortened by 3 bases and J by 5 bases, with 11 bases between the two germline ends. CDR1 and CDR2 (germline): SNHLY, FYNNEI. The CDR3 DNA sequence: TGTGCCAGCAGTGATTTTTTACCCAACAATGAGCAGTTCTTC. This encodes CASSDFLPNNEQFF.

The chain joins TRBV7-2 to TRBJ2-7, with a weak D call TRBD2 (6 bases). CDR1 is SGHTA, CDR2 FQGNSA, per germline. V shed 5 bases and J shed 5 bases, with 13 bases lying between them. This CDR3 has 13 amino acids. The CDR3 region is CASSQTSFNEQYF. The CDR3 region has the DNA TGTGCCAGCAGCCAGACTAGTTTCAACGAGCAGTACTTC.

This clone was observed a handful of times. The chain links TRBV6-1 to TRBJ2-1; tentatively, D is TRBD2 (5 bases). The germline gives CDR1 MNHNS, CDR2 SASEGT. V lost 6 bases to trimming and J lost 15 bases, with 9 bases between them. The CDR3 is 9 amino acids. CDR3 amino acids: CASRPEGFF. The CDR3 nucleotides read TGTGCCAGCAGGCCCGAGGGGTTCTTC.

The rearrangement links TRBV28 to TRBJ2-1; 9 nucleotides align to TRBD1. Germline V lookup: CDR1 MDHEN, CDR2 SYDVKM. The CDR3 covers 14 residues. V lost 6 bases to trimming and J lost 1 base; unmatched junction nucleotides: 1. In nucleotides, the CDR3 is TGTGCCAGCAGGACAGGGGGTTCCTACAATGAGCAGTTCTTC. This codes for CASRTGGSYNEQFF.

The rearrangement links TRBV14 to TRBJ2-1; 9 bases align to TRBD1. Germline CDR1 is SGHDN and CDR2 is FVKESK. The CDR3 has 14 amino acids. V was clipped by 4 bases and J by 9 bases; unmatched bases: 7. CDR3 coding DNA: TGTGCCAGCAGCCGCCACAGGGGGCTTGTTGAGCAGTTCTTC. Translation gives CASSRHRGLVEQFF.

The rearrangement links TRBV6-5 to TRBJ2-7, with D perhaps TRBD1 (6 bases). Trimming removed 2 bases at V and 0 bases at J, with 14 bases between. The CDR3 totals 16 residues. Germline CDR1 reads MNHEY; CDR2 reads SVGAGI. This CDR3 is CASSYGRDIYSYEQYF. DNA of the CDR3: TGTGCCAGCAGTTACGGCCGGGACATATACTCCTACGAGCAGTACTTC.

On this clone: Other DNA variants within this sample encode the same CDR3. The chain's CDR3 is CASSRLENTEAFF. CDR3 coding DNA: TGTGCCAGCTCACGTTTAGAGAACACTGAAGCTTTCTTT. The chain couples TRBV18 to TRBJ1-1; D remains ambiguous. The CDR3 spans 13 residues. Trimming left V 4 bases short and J 1 base short, with 7 bases between. CDR1 is KGHSH and CDR2 is LQKENI in the germline V gene.

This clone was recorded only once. The CDR3 spells CASSDRYSNQPQHF. For the CDR3, the DNA is TGTGCCAGCTCCGACAGATATAGCAATCAGCCCCAGCATTTT. The rearrangement uses TRBV18 and TRBJ1-5; TRBD1 is a possible D gene (5 bases). The CDR3 has 14 amino acids. Trimming pared 6 bases from V and 0 bases from J, leaving 9 bases between. Germline lookup yields CDR1 KGHSH and CDR2 LQKENI.

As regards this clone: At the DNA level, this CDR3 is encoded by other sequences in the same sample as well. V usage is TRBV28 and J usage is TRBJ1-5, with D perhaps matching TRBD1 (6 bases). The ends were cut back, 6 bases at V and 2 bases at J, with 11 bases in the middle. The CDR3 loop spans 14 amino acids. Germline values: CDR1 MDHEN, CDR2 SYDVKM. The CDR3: CASRPTGRNQPQHF. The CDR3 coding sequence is TGTGCCAGCAGGCCCACAGGGCGCAATCAGCCCCAGCATTTT.